The 5 T cell receptor beta chains given below trace back to one sample, sequenced in a study of T cell clonality in common variable immunodeficiency. The study's findings and limits: Reportedly, TCR beta sequences from common variable immunodeficiency showed fewer deletions and N-nucleotide insertions.

No antigens are known for them. Sequencing was performed with immunoSEQ multiplex PCR; in TCRdb, only in-frame clones are kept and a portion is missing. The sample was found to contain roughly 34,000 clones, and every one recurs. The source material was peripheral blood mononuclear cells. The receptors originated from a human donor with common variable immunodeficiency.

For this clone: The observed sequence ends 3 residues before the CDR3 terminus, with the missing tail filled in from the germline J gene. Additional DNA sequences in this sample encode the identical CDR3. The rearrangement uses TRBV18 and TRBJ2-1; tentatively, D is TRBD2 (6 bases). Germline V CDR1 and CDR2: KGHSH, LQKENI. The V end lost 0 bases, the J end lost 8 bases, and 17 bases lay between the germline ends. This CDR3 is 16 amino acids long. The sequenced CDR3 bases are TGTGCCAGCTCACCACCAGGCGGGGCCCTGAGGGATGAG. Its protein is CASSPPGGALRDE. The CDR3 reads in full as CASSPPGGALRDEQFF.

Remarks on this clone: The DNA ends 3 residues before the CDR3 does, and the rest of the CDR3 is filled in from the germline J gene. This sample also contains other DNA sequences that code for the same CDR3. The J gene is TRBJ2-7, the V gene TRBV7-6, with TRBD2 matching over 8 bases. The CDR3 spans 15 residues. The junction had 11 bases not matched to a gene; V was cut back by 5 bases and J by 5 bases. In germline, CDR1 is SGHVS, CDR2 FNYEAQ. The CDR3 is CASSPGLASADEQYF. The DNA read from the CDR3 is TGTGCCAGCAGCCCCGGACTAGCCTCCGCGGACGAG.

This clone was seen more than once but under ten times. Read data end 3 residues before the CDR3 end; the end is taken from the germline J gene. This chain joins TRBV7-9 and TRBJ1-1, with D possibly matching TRBD1 (5 bases). Germline V gives CDR1 SEHNR, CDR2 FQNEAQ (reference sequence). Trimming took 5 bases from V and 1 from J, leaving 8 bases between them. The CDR3 is 13 residues long. The CDR3 bases that were read are TGTGCCAGCAGCCAGGGAACGAACACTGAA. Its translation is CASSQGTNTE. The entire CDR3 reads CASSQGTNTEAFF.

This clone was counted only a few times. CDR3 sequence reads: CASSIEPGETQYF. The CDR3 bases that were read are TGTGCCAGTAGTATAGAACCAGGGGAGACC. The rearrangement uses TRBV19 and TRBJ2-5; the D gene is possibly TRBD1 (5 bases). The read terminates 3 residues before the CDR3 end, so the remaining end is supplied by the germline J gene. The CDR3 covers 13 residues. The ends were cut back, 0 bases at V and 5 bases at J, with 7 bases in the middle. Looked up from germline, CDR1 is LNHDA and CDR2 is SQIVND (reference sequence).

This clone was seen only a few times. Here the CDR3 reads CASSIVPGSWETQYF. CDR3 bases read: TGTGCCAGTAGTATAGTACCAGGCAGCTGGGAGACC. V gene TRBV19 combines with J gene TRBJ2-5; D uncertain. Read data end 3 residues before the CDR3 end; the end is taken from the germline J gene. Germline values: CDR1 LNHDA, CDR2 SQIVND (reference sequence). This CDR3 region has 15 residues. V gave up 1 base and J gave up 5 bases, with 14 bases separating them.